This T cell receptor beta chain derives from a study of blood T cell repertoires in COVID-19. In the study overall: PBMCs, B-cell-depleted T cells, or T cells provided the cDNA or gDNA that made up the material.

Between the trimmed V and J ends, which lost 5 bases and 5 bases, there was a span of 19 bases. This CDR3 has 16 amino acids. Germline loops: CDR1 LNHDA, CDR2 SQIVND (reference sequence). Assay: immunoSEQ multiplex PCR; the TCRdb copy retains only in-frame clones and omits some. The sample has some 100,000 clones, roughly 88% seen once. The source is a woman aged 60 to 75 with acute or convalescent COVID-19. The rearrangement joins TRBV19 to TRBJ1-5; tentative D call: TRBD1 (6 bases). The specimen sequenced was peripheral blood. CDR3 amino acids: CASSVIQGQPYQPQHF. The CDR3 DNA follows: TGTGCCAGTAGTGTAATACAGGGCCAACCCTATCAGCCCCAGCATTTT.